The 11 T cell receptor beta chains presented below share a single source sample, sequenced in a study of spatial heterogeneity in lung cancer. As to time point: blood at routine non-recurrence follow-up after resection. TCRdb reanalysed the 5' RACE reads using MiXCR and keeps one entry per CDR3 protein. Of 600 to 850 distinct CDR3 sequences in the sample, roughly 73% were seen once. The sequencing used PBMCs, collected at follow-up. Source of these receptors: a female donor with early-stage non-small cell lung cancer.

Points on this clonotype: With the library built for alpha chains, this beta chain is off target and its frequency is not meaningful. The chain joins TRBV28 to TRBJ2-3; 12 positions match TRBD2. Germline CDR1 and CDR2: MDHEN and SYDVKM. After removal of 7 bases from V and 5 bases from J, the junction contained 7 bases not matched to a gene. The CDR3 is 15 residues long. CDR3 sequence: CASMRGTSGLDTQYF. CDR3 nucleotides: TGTGCCAGCATGCGTGGGACTAGCGGGTTAGATACGCAGTATTTT. Together with reference TRBV28 and TRBJ2-3, the CDR3 gives the full variable domain: DVKVTQSSRYLVKRTGEKVFLECVQDMDHENMFWYRQDPGLGLRLIYFSYDVKMKEKGDIPEGYSVSREKKERFSLILESASTNQTSMYLCASMRGTSGLDTQYFGPGTRLTVL.

Comments on this clonotype: This beta chain came through as a stray read in a library set up for alpha chains, and its size says little. This chain connects TRBV9 to TRBJ2-7; D tentatively fits TRBD1 or TRBD2 (6 bases each). V was pared by 0 bases and J by 0 bases, with 10 bases between. Germline V gene sequence: CDR1 SGDLS, CDR2 YYNGEE. This CDR3 comprises 15 residues. The CDR3 here is CASSVAGAGSYEQYF. CDR3 DNA: TGTGCCAGCAGCGTAGCGGGGGCAGGCTCCTACGAGCAGTACTTC.

A few counts support this clonotype. This beta chain was picked up by a library intended for alpha chains and is off target, so its count carries little meaning. This chain links TRBV4-2 with TRBJ1-1; 9 nucleotides match TRBD1. This CDR3 spans 15 amino acids. V shed 4 bases and J 1 base; nucleotides not matched to a gene: 4. From germline, CDR1 is LGHNA and CDR2 YNFKEQ. DNA of the CDR3: TGTGCCAGCAGCCCAGGACAGGGGCCGAACACTGAAGCTTTCTTT. Amino acid sequence: CASSPGQGPNTEAFF.

A note on this clonotype: In a library made to pick up alpha chains, this beta chain is a stray read with a size that means little. This rearrangement joins TRBV6-1 to TRBJ1-5; D ambiguous. The CDR3 covers 13 residues. Germline V gives CDR1 MNHNS, CDR2 SASEGT. With 1 base removed from V and 9 bases from J, the gap between germline ends came to 10 bases. CDR3 sequence: CASSEGDIRPQHF. The CDR3 DNA is TGTGCCAGCAGTGAAGGAGACATACGGCCCCAGCATTTT.

As concerns this clonotype: The library was prepared for alpha chains; this beta chain is a stray read, so its frequency means little. The chain recombines TRBV20-1 with TRBJ1-5; D is unresolved. Trimming pared 4 bases from V and 4 bases from J, leaving 17 bases between. This CDR3 has 15 residues. CDR1 is DFQATT and CDR2 is SNEGSKA in the germline V gene (reference sequence). CDR3 in DNA: TGCAGTGCTAATCCATTTACGGGAACAAATCAGCCCCAGCATTTT. Translating gives CSANPFTGTNQPQHF.

With respect to this clonotype: This beta chain lies outside the target of a library built for alpha chains; its clone size means little. The CDR3 DNA follows: TGCAGTGCTAGGGATAGTGGGAGGGCCCTTCGCAGCGAGCAGTACTTC. Translating it yields CSARDSGRALRSEQYF. The chain links TRBV20-1 to TRBJ2-7, with 7 bases matching TRBD2. Germline V CDR1 and CDR2: DFQATT, SNEGSKA (reference sequence). After removal of 3 bases from V and 6 bases from J, the junction contained 17 bases not matched to a gene. This CDR3 is 16 amino acids long.

In the case of this clonotype: This beta chain is an off-target read within a library intended for alpha chains, so its frequency means little. The chain couples TRBV6-6 to TRBJ2-6, with D unclear. Deletions cut 0 bases from V and 2 bases from J, with 8 bases between. Germline lookup yields CDR1 MNHNY and CDR2 SVGAGI (reference sequence). The CDR3 loop spans 16 amino acids. Written as DNA, the CDR3 is TGTGCCAGCAGTTACTCGGCCCTCACTGGGGCCAACGTCCTGACTTTC. Translated, it gives CASSYSALTGANVLTF.

Turning to this clonotype: Because this beta chain is a stray read in a library intended to capture alpha chains, its abundance should not be given much weight. The V and J genes are TRBV9 and TRBJ2-2, with TRBD1 as a possible D gene (6 bases). The CDR3 contains 13 residues. V lost 0 bases to trimming and J lost 13 bases, with 13 bases between them. Germline CDR1 and CDR2: SGDLS and YYNGEE. The CDR3 reads CASSVATGIGLFF. In DNA form, the CDR3 reads TGTGCCAGCAGCGTAGCTACAGGGATAGGGCTGTTTTTT.

This clonotype was counted once. For a library built for alpha chains, this beta chain is a stray read; little rests on its size. This chain uses TRBV2 with TRBJ1-1; TRBD1 might be the D (5 bases). V lost 4 bases and J lost 6, with 12 bases in between. From germline, CDR1 is SNHLY and CDR2 FYNNEI. CDR3 size: 13 residues. Written as DNA, the CDR3 is TGTGCCAGCAGTGGACAGTCTTCGCCTGAAGCTTTCTTT. It codes for CASSGQSSPEAFF. The complete variable domain, with remaining parts taken from reference TRBV2 and TRBJ1-1, reads EPEVTQTPSHQVTQMGQEVILRCVPISNHLYFYWYRQILGQKVEFLVSFYNNEISEKSEIFDDQFSVERPDGSNFTLKIRSTKLEDSAMYFCASSGQSSPEAFFGQGTRLTVV.

This clonotype has a handful of counts. The library was prepared for alpha chains; this beta chain is a stray read, so its frequency means little. The genes are TRBV28 and TRBJ2-7, with a weak D call TRBD2 (6 bases). V was clipped by 6 bases and J by 4 bases, with 10 bases between them. Germline V gene lookup returns CDR1 MDHEN and CDR2 SYDVKM. This CDR3 comprises 12 residues. The CDR3 nucleotides read TGTGCCAGCAGGGGAGGACTGTACGAGCAGTACTTC. This encodes CASRGGLYEQYF.

This clonotype was recorded only once. This beta chain slipped into a library made for alpha chains as a stray read, so its size is not meaningful. The rearrangement uses TRBV12-3 or TRBV12-4 and TRBJ2-1; TRBD1 is a possible D gene (5 bases). The CDR3 has 13 residues. V was shortened by 5 bases and J by 5 bases, with 10 bases between the two germline ends. The CDR3 bases are TGTGCCAGCAGTCAAGGCAGGGACAATGAGCAGTTCTTC. Protein product: CASSQGRDNEQFF.